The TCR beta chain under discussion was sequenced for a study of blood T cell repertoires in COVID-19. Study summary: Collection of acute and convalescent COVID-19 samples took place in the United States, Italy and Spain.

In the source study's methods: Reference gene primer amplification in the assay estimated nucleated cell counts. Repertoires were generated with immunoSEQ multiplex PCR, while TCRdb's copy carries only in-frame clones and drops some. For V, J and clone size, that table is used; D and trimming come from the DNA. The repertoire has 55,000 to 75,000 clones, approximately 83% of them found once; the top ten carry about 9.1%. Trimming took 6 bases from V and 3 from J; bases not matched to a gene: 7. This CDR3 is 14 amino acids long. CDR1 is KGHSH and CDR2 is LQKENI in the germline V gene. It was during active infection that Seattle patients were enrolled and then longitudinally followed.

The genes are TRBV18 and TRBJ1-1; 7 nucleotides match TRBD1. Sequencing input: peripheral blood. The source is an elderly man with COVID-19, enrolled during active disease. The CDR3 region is CASSPRTGDTEAFF. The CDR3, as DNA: TGTGCCAGCTCTCCCAGGACAGGCGACACTGAAGCTTTCTTT. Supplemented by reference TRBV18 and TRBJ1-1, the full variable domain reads NAGVMQNPRHLVRRRGQEARLRCSPMKGHSHVYWYRQLPEEGLKFMVYLQKENIIDESGMPKERFSAEFPKEGPSILRIQQVVRGDSAAYFCASSPRTGDTEAFFGQGTRLTVV.